Listed here are 29 T cell receptor beta chains from one sample, sequenced in a study of blood T cell repertoires in COVID-19. The table came from immunoSEQ multiplex PCR; TCRdb's copy has only in-frame clones and leaves some out. The top ten clones hold about 1.6% of a sample with a few hundred thousand clones, around 88% of them seen once. Sequencing was done on a sample of peripheral blood. These receptors were taken from a woman in her forties or fifties with acute or convalescent COVID-19.

This rearrangement joins TRBV6-4 to TRBJ1-5; no definite D call. The V gene's germline CDR1 is MRHNA and CDR2 SNTAGT. The V and J ends lost 2 bases and 0 bases respectively, with 5 bases between them. The CDR3 extends over 14 amino acids. In nucleotides, the CDR3 is TGTGCCAGCAGTGACAGCAATAGCAATCAGCCCCAGCATTTT. Residues: CASSDSNSNQPQHF.

The CDR3 DNA follows: TGTGCCAGCAGTTCCTATCCCTCAGGGGAGAAAGAGACCCAGTACTTC. This encodes CASSSYPSGEKETQYF. The V gene is TRBV27, the J gene TRBJ2-5, with a tentative D call TRBD1 (6 bases). The CDR3 covers 16 residues. V was pared by 4 bases and J by 3 bases, with 18 bases between. CDR1 is MNHEY and CDR2 is SMNVEV in the germline V gene (reference sequence).

The chain combines TRBV18 with TRBJ2-1; possible D gene TRBD2, 8 bases. This CDR3 has 18 amino acids. Trimming removed 2 bases from V and 9 bases from J, with 26 bases in between. The germline CDR1 and CDR2 sequences are KGHSH and LQKENI. CDR3 region: CASSPIGTVAGSSPEQFF. In DNA, the CDR3 is TGTGCCAGCTCACCAATAGGGACAGTAGCGGGATCTTCACCTGAGCAGTTCTTC. Based on the CDR3 plus reference TRBV18 and TRBJ2-1, the full variable domain is NAGVMQNPRHLVRRRGQEARLRCSPMKGHSHVYWYRQLPEEGLKFMVYLQKENIIDESGMPKERFSAEFPKEGPSILRIQQVVRGDSAAYFCASSPIGTVAGSSPEQFFGPGTRLTVL.

The chain is built from TRBV7-2 and TRBJ2-3; D may be TRBD2 (5 bases). Germline V lookup: CDR1 SGHTA, CDR2 FQGNSA. V lost 2 bases and J 2 bases, leaving 11 bases between the germline ends. This CDR3 comprises 15 residues. The CDR3 loop reads CASSLRGGSTDTQYF. The CDR3 nucleotides are TGTGCCAGCAGCTTAAGAGGAGGTTCCACAGATACGCAGTATTTT.

This clone appeared once. The chain has TRBV27 and TRBJ2-1, with TRBD2 identical over 7 bases. The CDR3 totals 15 residues. Germline V gives CDR1 MNHEY, CDR2 SMNVEV (reference sequence). Trimming at V came to 4 bases and at J to 7 bases, leaving 10 bases not matched to a gene. The CDR3 DNA is TGTGCCAGCAGTTCCCTCTTTGGACTAGTGAATGAGCAGTTCTTC. It codes for CASSSLFGLVNEQFF.

This clone appeared once. The chain combines TRBV27 with TRBJ2-1; D is unclear. The CDR3 length is 16 residues. Between the trimmed V and J ends, which lost 5 bases and 0 bases, there was a span of 14 bases. Per the germline V gene, CDR1 is MNHEY and CDR2 is SMNVEV (reference sequence). The CDR3, as DNA: TGTGCCAGCAGTCCATGGCACCGGAGCTCCTACAATGAGCAGTTCTTC. Its protein is CASSPWHRSSYNEQFF.

The J gene is TRBJ1-4, the V gene TRBV5-1, with 8 bases aligning to TRBD1. The V gene end was trimmed by 4 bases and the J gene end by 5 bases; junction bases not matched to a gene: 1. CDR1 SGHRS and CDR2 YFSETQ come from the germline V gene. The CDR3 spans 13 residues. The CDR3 nucleotides read TGCGCCAGCAGCCGGACAGGGAATGAAAAACTGTTTTTT. It is translated as CASSRTGNEKLFF.

The chain links TRBV28 to TRBJ2-6; 7 bases are shared with TRBD1. Trimming cost V 6 bases and J 2 bases; bases outside gene matches: 4. CDR3 size: 15 residues. Germline assignment: CDR1 MDHEN and CDR2 SYDVKM. CDR3 in DNA: TGTGCCAGCAGGCCCCAGGGGGCTGGGGCCAACGTCCTGACTTTC. Translated: CASRPQGAGANVLTF.

The chain is built from TRBV6-5 and TRBJ1-1, with TRBD1 identical over 9 bases. Trimming cost V 6 bases and J 3 bases; bases outside gene matches: 8. Germline V gene data show CDR1 as MNHEY and CDR2 as SVGAGI. CDR3 length: 15 amino acids. The CDR3 DNA reads as TGTGCCAGCAGGGGCAGGACAGGGGAGGACACTGAAGCTTTCTTT. Protein: CASRGRTGEDTEAFF.

There are a few counts of this clone. This sequence joins TRBV24-1 and TRBJ2-3; TRBD1 is a possible D gene (5 bases). The CDR3 contains 14 residues. Germline assignment: CDR1 KGHDR and CDR2 SFDVKD. V was cut by 5 bases and J by 2 bases, with 10 bases left in between. The CDR3 DNA sequence: TGTGCCACCAGTGGGATACAGGCCACAGATACGCAGTATTTT. It translates to CATSGIQATDTQYF.

This clone is a singleton in its sample. Compared with germline, one end of the junction differs, possibly owing to a read error. The chain uses TRBV14 and TRBJ2-5, with a weak D call TRBD1 (5 bases). Germline CDR1 and CDR2: SGHDN and FVKESK. The CDR3 covers 16 residues. CDR3 sequence reads: CASSQGVRQPQGTQYF. Here the CDR3 DNA reads TGTGCCAGCAGCCAAGGGGTCCGACAGCCTCAAGGGACCCAGTACTTC. Full variable domain (missing parts from reference TRBV14 and TRBJ2-5): EAGVTQFPSHSVIEKGQTVTLRCDPISGHDNLYWYRRVMGKEIKFLLHFVKESKQDESGMPNNRFLAERTGGTYSTLKVQPAELEDSGVYFCASSQGVRQPQGTQYFGPGTRLLVL.

This chain links TRBV6-5 with TRBJ1-2, with D maybe TRBD1 (5 bases). V lost 2 bases, J lost 4 bases, and 14 bases lay in between. CDR3 length equals 15 residues. CDR1 and CDR2 from the germline V gene are MNHEY and SVGAGI. The CDR3 region is CASSYSSTGSYGYTF. DNA of the CDR3: TGTGCCAGCAGTTACAGCTCCACAGGAAGCTATGGCTACACCTTC.

The rearrangement uses TRBV2 and TRBJ2-7, with 9 bases matching TRBD2. This CDR3 spans 16 amino acids. Germline trimming cut 6 bases from V and 4 bases from J; bases unmatched to any gene: 13. CDR1 is SNHLY and CDR2 is FYNNEI in the germline V gene. The CDR3, as DNA: TGTGCCAGCAGCAACAGACTAGCGGTAGATAATTACGAGCAGTACTTC. Translating gives CASSNRLAVDNYEQYF.

This chain joins TRBV7-3 and TRBJ1-2; 7 nucleotides agree with TRBD1. The length of the CDR3 is 15 residues. In germline, CDR1 is SGHTA, CDR2 FQGTGA. Trimming took 2 bases from V and 6 from J; bases not matched to a gene: 9. This CDR3 is CASSLFAGDSDGYTF. The CDR3 DNA sequence: TGTGCCAGCAGCTTATTCGCCGGGGACAGTGATGGCTACACCTTC.

This clone came up a few times. This chain links TRBV12-3 or TRBV12-4 with TRBJ1-2; no firm D call. Trimming cost V 6 bases and J 8 bases, with 10 bases left between them. The CDR3 sequence is 11 residues long. Here the CDR3 reads CASSSGNGYTF. For the CDR3, the DNA is TGTGCCAGCAGCTCGGGGAACGGCTACACCTTC.

The rearrangement joins TRBV30 to TRBJ1-6, with D possibly matching TRBD1 (5 bases). With 3 bases removed from V and 7 bases from J, the gap between germline ends came to 13 bases. Germline V gene lookup returns CDR1 GTSNPN and CDR2 SVGIG (reference sequence). The CDR3 extends over 14 amino acids. The CDR3 protein is CAWRGMGLNSPLHF. The CDR3 nucleotides are TGTGCCTGGAGAGGTATGGGACTGAATTCACCCCTCCACTTT.

The rearrangement links TRBV11-1 to TRBJ1-1, with 10 bases aligning to TRBD1. The CDR3 runs to 15 residues. J gave up 2 bases and V 7 bases, and 7 bases lay outside the gene matches. From germline, CDR1 is SGHAT and CDR2 FQDESV (reference sequence). This CDR3 reads CASIDRGPYNTEAFF. DNA of the CDR3: TGTGCCAGCATCGACAGGGGGCCCTACAACACTGAAGCTTTCTTT. Full variable domain (rest looked up from reference TRBV11-1 and TRBJ1-1): EAEVAQSPRYKITEKSQAVAFWCDPISGHATLYWYRQILGQGPELLVQFQDESVVDDSQLPKDRFSAERLKGVDSTLKIQPAELGDSAMYLCASIDRGPYNTEAFFGQGTRLTVV.

This sequence joins TRBV18 and TRBJ1-4; TRBD1 aligns across 7 bases. The V segment lost 3 bases and the J segment 7 bases; nucleotides outside the gene matches: 5. Germline CDR1 and CDR2: KGHSH and LQKENI. The length of the CDR3 is 14 residues. The CDR3 nucleotides are TGTGCCAGCTCACCGGGACAGTTGCGTGAAAAACTGTTTTTT. Amino acids: CASSPGQLREKLFF. Supplemented by reference TRBV18 and TRBJ1-4, the full variable domain reads NAGVMQNPRHLVRRRGQEARLRCSPMKGHSHVYWYRQLPEEGLKFMVYLQKENIIDESGMPKERFSAEFPKEGPSILRIQQVVRGDSAAYFCASSPGQLREKLFFGSGTQLSVL.

This clone has just a few counts. This chain joins TRBV28 and TRBJ1-3; TRBD1 matches 9 bases. Germline assignment: CDR1 MDHEN and CDR2 SYDVKM. V was clipped by 4 bases and J by 4 bases; unmatched bases: 5. This CDR3 is built from 15 residues. The CDR3 sequence: CASSSGQGFGNTIYF. CDR3 nucleotides: TGTGCCAGCAGTTCGGGACAGGGCTTCGGAAACACCATATATTTT. Variable domain in full (rest from reference TRBV28 and TRBJ1-3): DVKVTQSSRYLVKRTGEKVFLECVQDMDHENMFWYRQDPGLGLRLIYFSYDVKMKEKGDIPEGYSVSREKKERFSLILESASTNQTSMYLCASSSGQGFGNTIYFGEGSWLTVV.

The chain links TRBV7-2 to TRBJ1-5, with a weak D call TRBD1 (5 bases). Trimming pared 1 base from V and 2 bases from J, leaving 12 bases between. This CDR3 comprises 16 residues. Germline CDR1 reads SGHTA; CDR2 reads FQGNSA. In nucleotides, the CDR3 is TGTGCCAGCAGCTTAGTCCCCAGGGAACGCAATCAGCCCCAGCATTTT. It codes for CASSLVPRERNQPQHF.

The V and J genes are TRBV7-3 and TRBJ2-3, with 8 bases matching TRBD1. Germline CDR1 SGHTA, CDR2 FQGTGA. Trimming at V came to 4 bases and at J to 1 base, leaving 7 bases not matched to a gene. This CDR3 region has 16 residues. Written as DNA, the CDR3 is TGTGCCAGCAGCTGGATCAGGGGGCTCGGCACAGATACGCAGTATTTT. Its translation is CASSWIRGLGTDTQYF. The variable domain in full, completed from reference TRBV7-3 and TRBJ2-3, reads GAGVSQTPSNKVTEKGKYVELRCDPISGHTALYWYRQSLGQGPEFLIYFQGTGAADDSGLPNDRFFAVRPEGSVSTLKIQRTERGDSAVYLCASSWIRGLGTDTQYFGPGTRLTVL.

The chain is built from TRBV2 and TRBJ2-5; possible D gene TRBD1, 6 bases. Looked up from germline, CDR1 is SNHLY and CDR2 is FYNNEI. V lost 8 bases and J lost 0, with 10 bases in between. The length of the CDR3 is 13 residues. The CDR3 sequence is CASGRDNQETQYF. The CDR3, as DNA: TGTGCCAGCGGCCGGGACAACCAAGAGACCCAGTACTTC.

The rearrangement joins TRBV5-4 to TRBJ2-5, with TRBD2 matching over 10 bases. V lost 0 bases to trimming and J lost 5 bases; unmatched junction nucleotides: 7. This CDR3 has 16 amino acids. Germline assignment: CDR1 SGHNT and CDR2 YYREEE (reference sequence). This chain's CDR3 is CASSLEASGSGETQYF. Here the CDR3 DNA reads TGTGCCAGCAGCTTGGAGGCTAGCGGGAGTGGGGAGACCCAGTACTTC.

The chain links TRBV12-3 or TRBV12-4 to TRBJ2-7; tentatively, D is TRBD2 (5 bases). Trimming took 2 bases from V and 6 from J, leaving 8 bases between them. This CDR3 is 12 amino acids long. The CDR3 DNA follows: TGTGCCAGCAGTTTAACTAGTCGCGAGCAGTACTTC. It specifies CASSLTSREQYF.

The chain recombines TRBV5-6 with TRBJ2-3; 10 bases match TRBD2. V shed 2 bases, J shed 0 bases, and the junction held 12 bases outside the gene matches. This CDR3 region has 19 residues. CDR1 is SGHDT, CDR2 YYEEEE, per germline. The CDR3 DNA is TGTGCCAGCAGCTTTCTGGGGCTAGCGGGAGTGTCGAGCACAGATACGCAGTATTTT. Translated, it gives CASSFLGLAGVSSTDTQYF.

The V gene is TRBV10-3, the J gene TRBJ1-4; D is unclear. This CDR3 has 13 amino acids. Trimming removed 7 bases at V and 0 bases at J, with 6 bases between. Germline assignment: CDR1 ENHRY and CDR2 SYGVKD. In DNA form, the CDR3 reads TGTGCCATCACGGCGGCAACTAATGAAAAACTGTTTTTT. Translated, it gives CAITAATNEKLFF.

V usage is TRBV4-1 and J usage is TRBJ2-5; D is unresolved. Germline V gene lookup returns CDR1 MGHRA and CDR2 YSYEKL. The CDR3 totals 13 residues. V was trimmed by 1 base and J by 4 bases, leaving 7 bases between them. CDR3 in amino acids: CASSQVVRETQYF. The DNA of the CDR3 is TGCGCCAGCAGCCAAGTGGTCAGAGAGACCCAGTACTTC.

This clone was detected a few times. V is TRBV5-1 and J is TRBJ1-4, with D unresolved. CDR1 SGHRS and CDR2 YFSETQ come from the germline V gene. The CDR3 length is 14 residues. The V and J ends lost 5 bases and 8 bases respectively, with 16 bases between them. CDR3 region: CASRAGEYGEKLFF. CDR3 DNA sequence: TGCGCCAGCAGAGCGGGAGAGTATGGGGAAAAACTGTTTTTT.

The V gene is TRBV28, the J gene TRBJ2-1, with TRBD2 identical over 8 bases. The CDR3 spans 16 residues. In germline, CDR1 is MDHEN, CDR2 SYDVKM. V was pared by 3 bases and J by 8 bases, with 12 bases of the junction left unmatched. DNA for the CDR3: TGTGCCAGCAGTTTCTTTCGATTGGCGGGAGGCGATGAGCAGTTCTTC. This encodes CASSFFRLAGGDEQFF. Full variable domain (outside the CDR3, taken from reference TRBV28 and TRBJ2-1): DVKVTQSSRYLVKRTGEKVFLECVQDMDHENMFWYRQDPGLGLRLIYFSYDVKMKEKGDIPEGYSVSREKKERFSLILESASTNQTSMYLCASSFFRLAGGDEQFFGPGTRLTVL.